This passage covers 21 T cell receptor beta chains from one sample sequenced in a study of T cells in Graves' hyperthyroidism and ophthalmopathy. Researchers took RNA transcripts and amplified the TCR beta CDR3 regions from them. The HTBI primer set drove a first-round RT-PCR of the TCR CDR3. TCRdb reprocessed the multiplex PCR reads with MiXCR, giving one entry per CDR3 protein. Of 90,000 to 120,000 distinct CDR3 sequences in the sample, approximately 16% were seen once. Sequenced material: blood. The receptors were gathered from a woman aged 50 to 65 with Graves' hyperthyroidism.

A remark on this clonotype: The final CDR3 position lacks the conserved phenylalanine or tryptophan, pointing to a likely read error. The DNA is omitted, as the CDR3 cannot be located on it reliably, and the CDR3 follows TCRdb's listing. V gene TRBV2 combines with J gene TRBJ2-7. Germline lookup yields CDR1 SNHLY and CDR2 FYNNEI. The CDR3 numbers 13 amino acids, ends counted. CDR3 region: CASSELGPYEQYL.

The chain couples TRBV28 to TRBJ2-7; D unclear. Trimming left V 5 bases short and J 2 bases short, with 7 bases between. This CDR3 region has 12 residues. Per germline, CDR1 MDHEN and CDR2 SYDVKM. In DNA form, the CDR3 reads TGTGCCAGCAGTCCCCATCCCTACGAGCAGTACTTC. As protein: CASSPHPYEQYF.

This clonotype was detected many times. The V gene is TRBV5-1, the J gene TRBJ1-1; D is uncertain. Germline loops: CDR1 SGHRS, CDR2 YFSETQ. The CDR3 covers 13 residues. Trimming pared 4 bases from V and 6 bases from J, leaving 13 bases between. CDR3 sequence (DNA): TGCGCCAGCAGCCCCCTGGCCGGGCCTGAAGCTTTCTTT. It encodes CASSPLAGPEAFF.

The chain links TRBV7-2 to TRBJ1-1, with D perhaps TRBD1 (5 bases). The CDR3 covers 13 residues. CDR1 is SGHTA and CDR2 is FQGNSA in the germline V gene. Trimming stripped 2 bases from V and 3 bases from J, with 7 bases between. In nucleotides, the CDR3 is TGTGCCAGCAGCTTAACAGGCTACACTGAAGCTTTCTTT. Protein sequence: CASSLTGYTEAFF. Full variable domain (outside the CDR3, taken from reference TRBV7-2 and TRBJ1-1): GAGVSQSPSNKVTEKGKDVELRCDPISGHTALYWYRQSLGQGLEFLIYFQGNSAPDKSGLPSDRFSAERTGGSVSTLTIQRTQQEDSAVYLCASSLTGYTEAFFGQGTRLTVV.

In this sample, this clonotype turned up a few times. The chain employs TRBV12-3 or TRBV12-4 and TRBJ2-4; maybe TRBD2 (5 bases). Trimming left V 1 base short and J 9 bases short, with 16 bases between. The CDR3 runs to 15 residues. CDR3: CASSLVGPGSGIQYF. CDR3 bases: TGTGCCAGCAGTTTAGTCGGTCCGGGGTCGGGCATTCAGTACTTC.

This clonotype was observed at least ten times. The J gene is TRBJ2-5, the V gene TRBV20-1; TRBD2 matches at 9 bases. Trimming cost V 0 bases and J 4 bases; bases outside gene matches: 9. Germline V lookup: CDR1 DFQATT, CDR2 SNEGSKA (reference sequence). The CDR3 totals 16 residues. This CDR3 is CSARDLAGGPGETQYF. DNA of the CDR3: TGCAGTGCTAGAGATCTGGCGGGAGGGCCGGGAGAGACCCAGTACTTC.

This clonotype was observed at least ten times. The chain uses TRBV20-1 and TRBJ2-2; D gene unclear. Per the germline V gene, CDR1 is DFQATT and CDR2 is SNEGSKA (reference sequence). This CDR3 is 13 amino acids long. V was cut by 1 base and J by 7 bases, with 10 bases left in between. As DNA, the CDR3 is TGCAGTGCTAGAGGGGTCGGTCACGGGGAGCTGTTTTTT. As protein: CSARGVGHGELFF.

The V gene is TRBV20-1, the J gene TRBJ1-1, with 10 bases that match TRBD1. This CDR3 is 13 amino acids long. Trimming removed 6 bases from V and 4 bases from J; junction bases left unmatched: 5. CDR1 and CDR2 (germline): DFQATT, SNEGSKA (reference sequence). CDR3 protein: CSAQGQGVTEAFF. The CDR3 DNA is TGCAGTGCGCAAGGACAGGGGGTCACTGAAGCTTTCTTT.

This clonotype was seen many times. CDR3 coding DNA: TGTGCCATCAGTGACGGTGGGAGACGACATAATGAAAAACTGTTTTTT. Translation: CAISDGGRRHNEKLFF. The rearrangement joins TRBV10-3 to TRBJ1-4; no firm D call. The ends were cut back, 3 bases at V and 4 bases at J, with 15 bases in the middle. The CDR3 consists of 16 residues. Germline CDR1 is ENHRY and CDR2 is SYGVKD.

At least ten counts were recorded for this clonotype. Written as DNA, the CDR3 is TGTGCCAGCAGCCCTTACCGCCACGAAAATCTTCCCGGCAAAAACATTCAGTACTTC. Protein: CASSPYRHENLPGKNIQYF. The rearrangement uses TRBV9 and TRBJ2-4, with D unresolved. V lost 4 bases, J lost 3 bases, and 26 bases lay in between. Germline CDR1 and CDR2: SGDLS and YYNGEE. The CDR3 loop spans 19 amino acids.

As DNA, the CDR3 is TGTGCCAGTAGTATGGGGGGCGGGAGTTCCTACAATGAGCAGTTCTTC. This encodes CASSMGGGSSYNEQFF. The chain joins TRBV19 to TRBJ2-1, with D perhaps TRBD2 (7 bases). Germline CDR1 is LNHDA and CDR2 is SQIVND (reference sequence). The CDR3 spans 16 residues. V was pared by 3 bases and J by 1 base, with 13 bases between. The full variable domain, rest sourced from reference TRBV19 and TRBJ2-1, is DGGITQSPKYLFRKEGQNVTLSCEQNLNHDAMYWYRQDPGQGLRLIYYSQIVNDFQKGDIAEGYSVSREKKESFPLTVTSAQKNPTAFYLCASSMGGGSSYNEQFFGPGTRLTVL.

The genes are TRBV20-1 and TRBJ1-6; D is perhaps TRBD1 (5 bases). V was cut by 3 bases and J by 10 bases, with 19 bases left in between. This CDR3 has 15 residues. In germline, CDR1 is DFQATT, CDR2 SNEGSKA (reference sequence). The CDR3 coding sequence is TGCAGTGCTAGTCTAGGCGGTATGCAGGGATCACCCCTCCACTTT. The encoded protein is CSASLGGMQGSPLHF.

This clonotype was seen ten or more times. At one end, the junction sequence differs from germline, possibly due to a read error. The gene calls are TRBV7-7 and TRBJ1-3; D uncertain. CDR3 length equals 13 residues. From germline, CDR1 is SSHAT and CDR2 FNYEAQ (reference sequence). The CDR3 sequence is CASSPGFGNTIYF. CDR3 bases: TGTGCTAGCAGCCCCGGTTTCGGAAACACCATATATTTT.

This clonotype was observed many times. The chain carries TRBV5-1 and TRBJ1-1; D is uncertain. V gave up 0 bases and J gave up 1 base, with 10 bases separating them. The germline V gene encodes CDR1 SGHRS and CDR2 YFSETQ. The length of the CDR3 is 15 residues. In nucleotides, the CDR3 is TGCGCCAGCAGCTTGGATGCAGGTTGGAACACTGAAGCTTTCTTT. Translation: CASSLDAGWNTEAFF.

This clonotype was seen ten or more times. The chain is built from TRBV5-1 and TRBJ2-5, with a tentative D call TRBD2 (6 bases). Trimming left V 0 bases short and J 3 bases short, with 12 bases between. Germline values: CDR1 SGHRS, CDR2 YFSETQ. The CDR3 extends over 15 amino acids. For the CDR3, the DNA is TGCGCCAGCAGCTTGGCCGGGGGTAGGGAAGAGACCCAGTACTTC. This translates into CASSLAGGREETQYF.

This rearrangement joins TRBV5-4 to TRBJ2-7, with D hard to call. CDR1 and CDR2 (germline): SGHNT, YYREEE (reference sequence). The CDR3 has 15 residues. The V end lost 4 bases, the J end lost 4 bases, and 18 bases lay between the germline ends. The CDR3 loop is CASSPPKHGFYEQYF. Written as DNA, the CDR3 is TGTGCCAGCAGCCCCCCTAAACACGGATTTTACGAGCAGTACTTC.

The rearrangement links TRBV11-2 to TRBJ2-1; 12 nucleotides line up with TRBD2. The CDR3 runs 15 residues. Germline assignment: CDR1 SGHAT and CDR2 FQNNGV. The junction had 8 bases not matched to a gene; V was cut back by 4 bases and J by 10 bases. CDR3 nucleotide sequence: TGTGCCAGCAGCTCGGGACTAGCGGGCCCGAGAGAGCAGTTCTTC. Translated, it gives CASSSGLAGPREQFF.

In its sample, this clonotype was seen many times. The chain couples TRBV15 to TRBJ1-5; a possible D gene is TRBD1 (5 bases). The CDR3 has 14 residues. V shed 4 bases and J shed 3 bases, with 10 bases lying between them. CDR1 and CDR2 (germline): LNHNV, YYDKDF (reference sequence). The CDR3 nucleotides read TGTGCCACCAGCACGACAGATCTCAATCAGCCCCAGCATTTT. Its protein is CATSTTDLNQPQHF.

This clonotype was seen at least ten times. For the CDR3, the DNA is TGTGCCAGCAGCTTGGGGTCCTACAATGAGCAGTTCTTC. Translated: CASSLGSYNEQFF. This chain uses TRBV7-9 with TRBJ2-1; D unclear. The CDR3 loop spans 13 amino acids. V was shortened by 3 bases and J by 1 base, with 4 bases between the two germline ends. Germline CDR1 reads SEHNR; CDR2 reads FQNEAQ (reference sequence).

This clonotype showed up many times. Written as DNA, the CDR3 is TGCAGTGCCAGGAGACTAGCCCGCACAGATACGCAGTATTTT. Translating it yields CSARRLARTDTQYF. The rearrangement links TRBV20-1 to TRBJ2-3; 7 positions agree with TRBD2. J lost 1 base, V lost 6 bases, and 7 bases had no gene match. CDR3 length: 14 amino acids. Germline V lookup: CDR1 DFQATT, CDR2 SNEGSKA (reference sequence).

This clonotype was seen repeatedly, ten times or more. This chain connects TRBV19 to TRBJ1-5, with D possibly matching TRBD1 (6 bases). V lost 7 bases, J lost 0 bases, and 10 bases lay in between. From germline, CDR1 is LNHDA and CDR2 SQIVND (reference sequence). The CDR3 is 14 residues long. The CDR3 coding sequence is TGTGCCAGTAAGGGGGAGACTAGCAATCAGCCCCAGCATTTT. It encodes CASKGETSNQPQHF.